This T cell receptor beta chain was captured in a study of T cells in Graves' hyperthyroidism and ophthalmopathy. CDR1 and CDR2 (germline): LNHDA, SQIVND (reference sequence). The CDR3 consists of 15 residues. Trimming cost V 0 bases and J 2 bases, with 8 bases left between them. From RNA transcripts, TCR beta CDR3 regions were amplified. A set of HTBI primers served as the primers for a first-round RT-PCR of the TCR CDR3. TCRdb reprocessed the multiplex PCR reads via MiXCR and lists one record per CDR3 protein. The sample records 360,000 or so distinct CDR3 sequences, about a sixth being singletons. Exclusions: uncontrolled infection, other autoimmune disease, pregnancy, lactation. Diagnostic decisions used clinical symptoms, serum thyroxine and TRAb, thyroid ultrasound and orbital computed tomography.

This sequence joins TRBV19 and TRBJ1-5; no clear D. The source material was blood. The sequence was obtained from a woman in her 40s with Graves' ophthalmopathy. CDR3 residues: CASSIDHGRNQPQHF. The CDR3 nucleotides are TGTGCCAGTAGTATAGATCACGGTCGCAATCAGCCCCAGCATTTT.